The clone carrying this T cell receptor beta chain was counted between two and nine times. The antigen is not known. This beta chain represents an off-target read in a library built for alpha chains; its size is of limited meaning. TCRdb independently ran MiXCR on the 5' RACE reads; one entry per CDR3 protein. The sample gives roughly 16,000 distinct CDR3 sequences, 6.5% to 8% of which show up once; around a fifth is in the top ten. Documented time point: sample taken at primary tumor resection. The record originates from a study of spatial heterogeneity in lung cancer. Study-wide results and limits: Within tumors, counts of expanded alpha and beta TCRs tracked tumor mutation counts.

The receptor's source is a female donor with early-stage non-small cell lung cancer. Sequenced here: lung tumor tissue, sampled at surgery.

CDR3 in DNA: TGTGCCAGCAGGCTGGGGGTTCTTAATTCACCCCTCCACTTT. It codes for CASRLGVLNSPLHF. The V and J genes are TRBV12-3 or TRBV12-4 and TRBJ1-6; perhaps TRBD1 as D (5 bases). CDR3 length: 14 residues. V was clipped by 6 bases and J by 6 bases, with 12 bases between them.